Following are 20 T cell receptor beta chains from one sample sequenced in a study of identical twins. TCRdb re-called the 5' RACE reads with MiXCR, one entry per CDR3 protein. Of over 200,000 distinct CDR3 sequences in the sample, about 10% are singletons; the top ten hold about a tenth. What was sequenced was memory T cells sorted from blood. The receptors stem from a man between 50 and 59 years old in good health.

There are many counts of this clonotype. CDR3 DNA sequence: TGTGCCAGCAGTTCCACCCCCGGGACAGGGCGCTACGAGCAGTACTTC. This gives the protein CASSSTPGTGRYEQYF. The chain is built from TRBV28 and TRBJ2-7; 9 nucleotides line up with TRBD1. Germline V lookup: CDR1 MDHEN, CDR2 SYDVKM. The length of the CDR3 is 16 residues. Trimming at V came to 4 bases and at J to 3 bases, leaving 10 bases not matched to a gene.

This clonotype was counted between two and nine times. This sequence joins TRBV5-1 and TRBJ2-7; tentative D call: TRBD1 (5 bases). Germline CDR1 reads SGHRS; CDR2 reads YFSETQ. V shed 1 base and J shed 3 bases, with 11 bases lying between them. This CDR3 is 14 amino acids long. The CDR3 region is CASSLQGNLYEQYF. Here the CDR3 DNA reads TGCGCCAGCAGCTTGCAGGGCAACCTCTACGAGCAGTACTTC.

The sample holds a few counts of this clonotype. This sequence joins TRBV12-3 or TRBV12-4 and TRBJ2-2; TRBD2 matches 7 bases. The V gene end was trimmed by 7 bases and the J gene end by 0 bases; junction bases not matched to a gene: 8. The CDR3 has 16 amino acids. The CDR3 coding sequence is TGTGCCAGCACCAACCCGACTAGCCCGAACACCGGGGAGCTGTTTTTT. It specifies CASTNPTSPNTGELFF.

This clonotype has a count of ten or more. The CDR3 sequence is CATSRDHQPQHF. The CDR3 DNA follows: TGTGCCACCAGCAGAGACCATCAGCCCCAGCATTTT. This chain joins TRBV15 and TRBJ1-5; D is uncertain. The germline V gene encodes CDR1 LNHNV and CDR2 YYDKDF (reference sequence). The CDR3 is 12 amino acids. Deletions cut 0 bases from V and 5 bases from J, with 2 bases between.

This chain joins TRBV4-3 and TRBJ2-3, with D unclear. The germline CDR1 and CDR2 sequences are LGHNA and YSLEER. With 0 bases removed from V and 3 bases from J, the gap between germline ends came to 13 bases. This CDR3 comprises 16 residues. CDR3 in DNA: TGCGCCAGCAGCCAAGAGTACCCTCAAGGGACAGATACGCAGTATTTT. Its protein product is CASSQEYPQGTDTQYF.

The rearrangement joins TRBV27 to TRBJ1-5, with D possibly being TRBD1 (5 bases). The V end lost 2 bases, the J end lost 3 bases, and 8 bases lay between the germline ends. In germline, CDR1 is MNHEY, CDR2 SMNVEV (reference sequence). The CDR3 has 14 residues. This chain's CDR3 is CASSLPGFNQPQHF. The CDR3 DNA sequence: TGTGCCAGCAGTTTACCAGGGTTCAATCAGCCCCAGCATTTT.

This clonotype has a handful of counts. The genes are TRBV4-2 and TRBJ2-1, with 8 bases identical to TRBD2. Germline CDR1 LGHNA, CDR2 YNFKEQ. This CDR3 is built from 13 residues. V was clipped by 2 bases and J by 9 bases; unmatched bases: 3. The chain's CDR3 is CASSQPGGGEQFF. Here the CDR3 DNA reads TGTGCCAGCAGCCAACCGGGGGGGGGTGAGCAGTTCTTC.

This clonotype was detected many times. The chain uses TRBV6-1 and TRBJ1-5, with a possible D match to TRBD1 (5 bases). The ends were cut back, 6 bases at V and 0 bases at J, with 12 bases in the middle. The V gene's germline CDR1 is MNHNS and CDR2 SASEGT. The CDR3 runs 15 residues. The CDR3 is CASSRGINSNQPQHF. CDR3 in DNA: TGTGCCAGCAGCCGGGGCATTAATAGCAATCAGCCCCAGCATTTT.

The table lists this clonotype with a few counts. CDR3 residues: CSALGASNSPLHF. The CDR3 bases are TGCAGTGCACTTGGGGCTTCTAATTCACCCCTCCACTTT. The J gene is TRBJ1-6, the V gene TRBV20-1, with D perhaps TRBD1 (5 bases). The CDR3 is 13 amino acids. Germline values: CDR1 DFQATT, CDR2 SNEGSKA (reference sequence). Trimming stripped 6 bases from V and 6 bases from J, with 12 bases between.

With respect to this clonotype: The junction shows a germline mismatch at one end, possibly a read error. The V call is TRBV15, the J call TRBJ2-3, with D tentatively TRBD1 or TRBD2 (6 bases each). The CDR3 loop spans 14 amino acids. Germline CDR1 and CDR2: LNHNV and YYDKDF (reference sequence). The CDR3, as DNA: TGTGCCACCGGCAGGGGACTGGGGACAGATACGCAGTATTTT. Translation: CATGRGLGTDTQYF.

At least ten counts were recorded for this clonotype. V is TRBV5-1 and J is TRBJ2-1; D gene unclear. Trimming shortened V by 6 bases and J by 0 bases, and 10 bases separated the two germline ends. CDR3 size: 14 residues. Germline V lookup: CDR1 SGHRS, CDR2 YFSETQ. The CDR3 sequence: CASKDSTSYNEQFF. The DNA of the CDR3 is TGCGCCAGCAAAGACTCCACCTCCTACAATGAGCAGTTCTTC.

The chain links TRBV6-2 or TRBV6-3 to TRBJ2-5; the D gene is possibly TRBD1 (6 bases). CDR1 is MNHEY and CDR2 is SVGEGT in the germline V gene. The ends were cut back, 6 bases at V and 3 bases at J, with 11 bases in the middle. The CDR3 length is 13 residues. CDR3 DNA: TGTGCCAGCAGATATACAGGGAAAGAGACCCAGTACTTC. Translating gives CASRYTGKETQYF.

At least ten counts were recorded for this clonotype. The chain uses TRBV12-3 or TRBV12-4 and TRBJ2-1; TRBD1 aligns across 11 bases. The CDR3 length is 15 residues. Trimming took 7 bases from V and 2 from J; bases not matched to a gene: 4. The CDR3 spells CASTGTGGPYNEQFF. The CDR3 nucleotides are TGTGCCAGCACCGGGACAGGGGGACCCTACAATGAGCAGTTCTTC.

This clonotype was seen ten or more times. The chain links TRBV20-1 to TRBJ2-5, with D possibly TRBD2 on 6 matching bases. Germline lookup yields CDR1 DFQATT and CDR2 SNEGSKA (reference sequence). V shed 0 bases and J shed 7 bases, with 12 bases lying between them. The CDR3 contains 13 residues. The CDR3 is CSARDPSRGTQYF. Here the CDR3 DNA reads TGCAGTGCTAGAGACCCTTCGCGGGGGACCCAGTACTTC.

This clonotype was found many times. This chain links TRBV6-1 with TRBJ1-5; D is ambiguous. The germline CDR1 and CDR2 sequences are MNHNS and SASEGT. The CDR3 length is 13 residues. V shed 4 bases and J shed 4 bases, with 8 bases lying between them. CDR3 sequence (DNA): TGTGCCAGCAGTGGCCAGCGAAATCAGCCCCAGCATTTT. Its translation: CASSGQRNQPQHF.

This clonotype was observed at least ten times. The chain recombines TRBV5-1 with TRBJ1-4; a weak D match, TRBD1 (5 bases). The CDR3 covers 15 residues. Germline V lookup: CDR1 SGHRS, CDR2 YFSETQ. The germline V and J ends were trimmed by 0 bases and 7 bases, with 13 bases remaining between them. The CDR3, as DNA: TGCGCCAGCAGCTTGGGGACATATCAATCTGAAAAACTGTTTTTT. Its protein product is CASSLGTYQSEKLFF.

This rearrangement joins TRBV12-3 or TRBV12-4 to TRBJ2-5; 12 bases match TRBD2. The CDR3 loop spans 17 amino acids. Germline trimming cut 5 bases from V and 2 bases from J; bases unmatched to any gene: 9. The CDR3 sequence is CASSPGLAGPSQETQYF. The CDR3 DNA is TGTGCCAGCAGTCCTGGACTAGCGGGGCCATCACAAGAGACCCAGTACTTC.

This clonotype was recorded at least ten times. The rearrangement uses TRBV4-3 and TRBJ1-1, with D maybe TRBD1 (6 bases). Germline V lookup: CDR1 LGHNA, CDR2 YSLEER. Trimming shortened V by 0 bases and J by 5 bases, and 19 bases separated the two germline ends. The CDR3 has 17 residues. CDR3 region: CASSQDGVGGRVTEAFF. CDR3 sequence (DNA): TGCGCCAGCAGCCAAGATGGAGTAGGGGGGCGCGTGACTGAAGCTTTCTTT.

This clonotype was observed many times. The CDR3 region has the DNA TGTGCCACCAGCAGAGATCGCCCAGGATTAGGAAACATTCAGTACTTC. It yields the protein CATSRDRPGLGNIQYF. The rearrangement joins TRBV15 to TRBJ2-4, with D uncertain. There are 16 residues in the CDR3. Per germline, CDR1 LNHNV and CDR2 YYDKDF (reference sequence). The V end was cut by 0 bases, the J end by 6 bases, with 15 bases between.

The sample holds many counts of this clonotype. The V gene is TRBV13, the J gene TRBJ2-1, with D possibly matching TRBD2 (6 bases). The germline V gene has CDR1 PRHDT and CDR2 FYEKMQ (reference sequence). Between the trimmed V and J ends, which lost 3 bases and 6 bases, there was a span of 15 bases. CDR3 length: 15 residues. CDR3 nucleotides: TGTGCCAGCAGCTTTAGTCTCGGGAGATCCAATGAGCAGTTCTTC. The encoded protein is CASSFSLGRSNEQFF. The full variable domain, with the rest looked up from reference TRBV13 and TRBJ2-1, is AAGVIQSPRHLIKEKRETATLKCYPIPRHDTVYWYQQGPGQDPQFLISFYEKMQSDKGSIPDRFSAQQFSDYHSELNMSSLELGDSALYFCASSFSLGRSNEQFFGPGTRLTVL.